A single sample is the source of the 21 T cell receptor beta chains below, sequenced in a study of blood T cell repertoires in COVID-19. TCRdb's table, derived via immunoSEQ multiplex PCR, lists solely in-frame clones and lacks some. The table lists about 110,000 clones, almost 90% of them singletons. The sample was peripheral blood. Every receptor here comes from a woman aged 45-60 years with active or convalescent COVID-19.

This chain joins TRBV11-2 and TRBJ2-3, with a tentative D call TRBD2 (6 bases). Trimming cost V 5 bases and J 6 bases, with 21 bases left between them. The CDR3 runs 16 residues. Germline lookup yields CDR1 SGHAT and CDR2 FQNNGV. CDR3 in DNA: TGTGCCAGCAGCCACACCTTGGCGTGGAGGGTGGATACGCAGTATTTT. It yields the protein CASSHTLAWRVDTQYF. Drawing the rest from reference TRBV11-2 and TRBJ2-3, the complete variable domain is EAGVAQSPRYKIIEKRQSVAFWCNPISGHATLYWYQQILGQGPKLLIQFQNNGVVDDSQLPKDRFSAERLKGVDSTLKIQPAKLEDSAVYLCASSHTLAWRVDTQYFGPGTRLTVL.

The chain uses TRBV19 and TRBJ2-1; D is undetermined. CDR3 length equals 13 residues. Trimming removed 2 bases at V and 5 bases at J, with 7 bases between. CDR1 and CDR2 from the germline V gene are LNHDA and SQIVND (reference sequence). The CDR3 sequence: CASSIFNHNEQFF. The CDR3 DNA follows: TGTGCCAGTAGTATATTTAATCACAATGAGCAGTTCTTC.

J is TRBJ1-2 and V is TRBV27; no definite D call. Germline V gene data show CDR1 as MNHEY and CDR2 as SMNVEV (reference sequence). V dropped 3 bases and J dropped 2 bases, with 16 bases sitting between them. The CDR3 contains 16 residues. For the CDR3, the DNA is TGTGCCAGCAGTTTGGCCGGGGTCAGCGCAAACTATGGCTACACCTTC. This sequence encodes CASSLAGVSANYGYTF.

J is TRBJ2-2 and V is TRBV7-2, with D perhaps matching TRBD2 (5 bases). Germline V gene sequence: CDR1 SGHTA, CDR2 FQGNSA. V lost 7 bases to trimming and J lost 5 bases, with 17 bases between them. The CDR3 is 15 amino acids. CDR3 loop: CASTRRGPNTGELFF. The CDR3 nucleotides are TGTGCCAGCACCCGCCGCGGGCCCAATACCGGGGAGCTGTTTTTT.

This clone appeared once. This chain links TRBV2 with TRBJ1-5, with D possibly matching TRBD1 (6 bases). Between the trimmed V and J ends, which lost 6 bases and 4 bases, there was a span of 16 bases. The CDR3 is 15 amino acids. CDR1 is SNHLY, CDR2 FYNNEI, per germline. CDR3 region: CASRGDRRQNQPQHF. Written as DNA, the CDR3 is TGTGCCAGCAGGGGAGACAGGAGGCAGAATCAGCCCCAGCATTTT. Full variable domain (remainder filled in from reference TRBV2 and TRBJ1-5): EPEVTQTPSHQVTQMGQEVILRCVPISNHLYFYWYRQILGQKVEFLVSFYNNEISEKSEIFDDQFSVERPDGSNFTLKIRSTKLEDSAMYFCASRGDRRQNQPQHFGDGTRLSIL.

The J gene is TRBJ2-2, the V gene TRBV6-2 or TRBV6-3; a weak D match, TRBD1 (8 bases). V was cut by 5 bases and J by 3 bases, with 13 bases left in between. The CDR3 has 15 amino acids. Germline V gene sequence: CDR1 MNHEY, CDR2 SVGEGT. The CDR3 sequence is CASSPTGGDTGELFF. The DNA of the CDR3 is TGTGCCAGCAGTCCAACAGGGGGGGACACCGGGGAGCTGTTTTTT.

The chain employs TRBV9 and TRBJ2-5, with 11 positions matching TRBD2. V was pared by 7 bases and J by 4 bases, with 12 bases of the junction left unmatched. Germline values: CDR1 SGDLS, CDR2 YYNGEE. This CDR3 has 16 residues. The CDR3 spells CASGTPLAGGGETQYF. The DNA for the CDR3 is TGTGCCAGCGGAACCCCGCTAGCGGGAGGAGGAGAGACCCAGTACTTC.

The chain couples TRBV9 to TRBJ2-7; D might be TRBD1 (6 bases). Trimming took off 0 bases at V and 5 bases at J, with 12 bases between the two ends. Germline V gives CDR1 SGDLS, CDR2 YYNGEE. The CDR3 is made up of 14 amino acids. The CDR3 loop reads CASSVAGHTNEQYF. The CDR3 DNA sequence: TGTGCCAGCAGCGTAGCGGGACACACCAACGAGCAGTACTTC.

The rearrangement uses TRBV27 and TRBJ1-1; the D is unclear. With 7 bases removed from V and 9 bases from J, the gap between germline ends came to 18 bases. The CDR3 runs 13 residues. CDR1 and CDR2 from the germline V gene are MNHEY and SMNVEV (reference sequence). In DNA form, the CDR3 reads TGTGCCAGCAAATTTTTGCAGGAAGAAAAAGCTTTCTTT. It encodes CASKFLQEEKAFF.

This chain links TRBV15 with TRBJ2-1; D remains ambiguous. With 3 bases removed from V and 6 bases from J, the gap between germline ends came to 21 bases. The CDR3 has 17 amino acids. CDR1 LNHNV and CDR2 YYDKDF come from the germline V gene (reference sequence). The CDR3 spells CATSSDFDTLLINEQFF. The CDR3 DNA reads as TGTGCCACCAGCAGCGATTTTGACACCCTATTGATCAATGAGCAGTTCTTC.

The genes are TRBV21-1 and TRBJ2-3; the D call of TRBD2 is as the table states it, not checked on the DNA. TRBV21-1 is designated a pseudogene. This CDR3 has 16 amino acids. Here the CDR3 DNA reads TGTGCCAGCAGGTCCTCCGGGACTAGCGGACTATGTACGCAGTATTTT. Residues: CASRSSGTSGLCTQYF.

The CDR3 sequence: CASSLQGLDTDTQYF. DNA for the CDR3: TGTGCCAGCAGCTTACAGGGTCTTGACACAGATACGCAGTATTTT. The chain combines TRBV6-4 with TRBJ2-3; TRBD1 might be the D (6 bases). Trimming stripped 6 bases from V and 2 bases from J, with 15 bases between. Germline V CDR1 and CDR2: MRHNA, SNTAGT. The length of the CDR3 is 15 residues.

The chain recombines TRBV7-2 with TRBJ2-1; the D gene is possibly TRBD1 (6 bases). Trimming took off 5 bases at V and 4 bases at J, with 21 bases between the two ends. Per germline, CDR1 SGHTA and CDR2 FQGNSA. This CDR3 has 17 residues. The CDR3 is CASSPKGRDTVYNEQFF. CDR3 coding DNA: TGTGCCAGCAGCCCTAAAGGCCGGGACACGGTTTACAATGAGCAGTTCTTC.

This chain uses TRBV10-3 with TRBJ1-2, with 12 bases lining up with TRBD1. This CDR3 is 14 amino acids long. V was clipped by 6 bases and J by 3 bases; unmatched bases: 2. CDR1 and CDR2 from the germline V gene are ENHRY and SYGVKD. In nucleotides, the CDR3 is TGTGCCATCAGAGGGACAGGGGGCGACTATGGCTACACCTTC. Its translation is CAIRGTGGDYGYTF.

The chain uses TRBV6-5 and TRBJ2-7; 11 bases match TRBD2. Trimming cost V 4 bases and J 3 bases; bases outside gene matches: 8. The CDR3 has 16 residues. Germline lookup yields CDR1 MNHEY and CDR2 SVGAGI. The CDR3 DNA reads TGTGCCAGCAGTTCCACTAGCGGGAGCAACCTCTACGAGCAGTACTTC. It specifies CASSSTSGSNLYEQYF.

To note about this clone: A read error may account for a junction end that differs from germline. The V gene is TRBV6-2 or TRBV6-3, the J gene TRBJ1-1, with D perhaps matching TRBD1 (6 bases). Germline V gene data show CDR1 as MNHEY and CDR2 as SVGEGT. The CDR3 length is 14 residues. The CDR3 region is CASSYWKTGPEAFF. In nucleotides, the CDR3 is TGTGCCAGCAGCTACTGGAAGACAGGCCCTGAAGCTTTCTTT.

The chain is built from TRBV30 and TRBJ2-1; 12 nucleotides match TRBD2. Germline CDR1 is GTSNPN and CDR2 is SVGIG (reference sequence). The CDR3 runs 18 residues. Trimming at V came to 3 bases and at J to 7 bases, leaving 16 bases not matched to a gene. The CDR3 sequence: CAWSFARLGLAGKNEQFF. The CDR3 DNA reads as TGTGCCTGGAGCTTTGCCCGGCTGGGACTAGCGGGTAAAAATGAGCAGTTCTTC.

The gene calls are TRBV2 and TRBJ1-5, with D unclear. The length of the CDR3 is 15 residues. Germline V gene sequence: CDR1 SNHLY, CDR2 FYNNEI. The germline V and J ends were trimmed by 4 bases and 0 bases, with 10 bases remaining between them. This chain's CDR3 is CASSGGPDSNQPQHF. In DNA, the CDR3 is TGTGCCAGCAGTGGAGGTCCCGATAGCAATCAGCCCCAGCATTTT.

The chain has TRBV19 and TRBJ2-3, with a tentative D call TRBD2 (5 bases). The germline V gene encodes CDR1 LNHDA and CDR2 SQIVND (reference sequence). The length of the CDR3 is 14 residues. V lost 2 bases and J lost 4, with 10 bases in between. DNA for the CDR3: TGTGCCAGTAGTATAAGGCTAGCCCCAGATACGCAGTATTTT. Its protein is CASSIRLAPDTQYF.

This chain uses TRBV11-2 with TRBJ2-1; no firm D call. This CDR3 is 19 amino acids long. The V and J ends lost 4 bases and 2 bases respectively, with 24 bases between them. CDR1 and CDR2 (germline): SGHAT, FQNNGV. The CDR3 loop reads CASSSPQKANGEPYNEQFF. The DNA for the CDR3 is TGTGCCAGCAGCTCACCTCAAAAAGCGAATGGAGAGCCCTACAATGAGCAGTTCTTC.

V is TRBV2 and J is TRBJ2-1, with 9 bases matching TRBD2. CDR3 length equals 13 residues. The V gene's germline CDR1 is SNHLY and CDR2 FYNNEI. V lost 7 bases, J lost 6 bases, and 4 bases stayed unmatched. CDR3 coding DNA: TGTGCCAGCAAGAATAGCGGGAGCAATGAGCAGTTCTTC. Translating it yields CASKNSGSNEQFF.